This T cell receptor (beta chain) was documented in a study of T cells in localized non-small cell lung cancer. General study findings and limits: Adjacent lung tissue had a median about 60 of the top 100 clones found in the tumor.

With regard to this clone: Its antigen is unknown.

Measured with immunoSEQ multiplex PCR; TCRdb has only the in-frame clones, and not every one. The sample lists a few thousand clones, more than 25% seen once, with 9% to 12% in the top ten. The CDR3 is 13 amino acids. Trimming left V 1 base short and J 7 bases short, with 7 bases between. Germline V gene data show CDR1 as SGHDN and CDR2 as FVKESK. The material sequenced was normal lung tissue next to the tumor, taken before any cancer treatment. This TCR came from a man aged 40-75 years with stage III lung adenocarcinoma. V usage is TRBV14 and J usage is TRBJ2-2, with TRBD2 as a possible D gene (5 bases). CDR3 nucleotide sequence: TGTGCCAGCAGCCAAGTAGAGGGCGGGGAGCTGTTTTTT. This gives the protein CASSQVEGGELFF. The full variable domain, its missing parts supplied by reference TRBV14 and TRBJ2-2, is EAGVTQFPSHSVIEKGQTVTLRCDPISGHDNLYWYRRVMGKEIKFLLHFVKESKQDESGMPNNRFLAERTGGTYSTLKVQPAELEDSGVYFCASSQVEGGELFFGEGSRLTVL.